The 14 T cell receptor beta chains presented below share a single source sample, sequenced in a study of T cells in Graves' hyperthyroidism and ophthalmopathy. Authors of the study amplified TCR beta CDR3 regions from RNA transcripts. The study used the HTBI primer set for a first-round RT-PCR of the TCR CDR3. From the multiplex PCR reads, TCRdb called clonotypes with MiXCR, one entry per CDR3 protein. The sample lists 750,000 to 950,000 distinct CDR3 sequences, 35% to 45% seen once, with approximately 10% in the top ten. The sequenced material came from blood. These receptors were collected from a man aged 18 to 29 with Graves' hyperthyroidism.

CDR3 nucleotides: TGTGCCATCAAGGACACGGACCAAGATCCCCAGTACTTC. This gives the protein CAIKDTDQDPQYF. This chain uses TRBV10-3 with TRBJ2-5, with D possibly matching TRBD1 (5 bases). CDR1 and CDR2 from the germline V gene are ENHRY and SYGVKD. The CDR3 runs 13 residues. Trimming cost V 7 bases and J 9 bases, with 18 bases left between them.

This rearrangement joins TRBV7-3 to TRBJ1-3; no clear D gene. Germline V gene sequence: CDR1 SGHTA, CDR2 FQGTGA. The ends were cut back, 8 bases at V and 0 bases at J, with 14 bases in the middle. There are 15 residues in the CDR3. CDR3 in DNA: TGTGCCAGCTCACCAAACCTAAGCTCTGGAAACACCATATATTTT. Translation: CASSPNLSSGNTIYF.

The chain is built from TRBV19 and TRBJ2-2, with 9 bases identical to TRBD1. CDR1 and CDR2 from the germline V gene are LNHDA and SQIVND (reference sequence). The CDR3 totals 14 residues. V shed 9 bases, J shed 5 bases, and the junction held 7 bases outside the gene matches. The CDR3 nucleotides are TGTGCCAGCCAGGGACAGGGCTGGACCGGGGAGCTGTTTTTT. Amino acids: CASQGQGWTGELFF.

The V and J genes are TRBV29-1 and TRBJ1-2; TRBD1 matches 9 bases. The junction had 21 bases not matched to a gene; V was cut back by 6 bases and J by 4 bases. The CDR3 is made up of 18 amino acids. CDR1 is SQVTM, CDR2 ANQGSEA, per germline. This CDR3 reads CSVPPVIRDRDVRYGYTF. The CDR3 DNA reads TGCAGCGTCCCCCCCGTAATTCGGGACAGGGATGTTCGCTATGGCTACACCTTC.

This clonotype was observed at least ten times. The chain carries TRBV2 and TRBJ2-7, with a weak D call TRBD2 (6 bases). Trimming pared 8 bases from V and 6 bases from J, leaving 14 bases between. CDR1 is SNHLY and CDR2 is FYNNEI in the germline V gene. This CDR3 contains 12 residues. This CDR3 reads CASGDSTFEQYF. CDR3 DNA sequence: TGTGCCAGCGGGGACTCTACCTTCGAGCAGTACTTC.

The rearrangement joins TRBV7-9 to TRBJ2-7; 11 positions agree with TRBD2. CDR3 size: 17 residues. Germline V gene data show CDR1 as SEHNR and CDR2 as FQNEAQ (reference sequence). V lost 4 bases to trimming and J lost 6 bases; unmatched junction nucleotides: 14. This CDR3 reads CASSSPLAGVGSGEQYF. CDR3 bases: TGTGCCAGCAGCTCTCCACTAGCGGGAGTTGGTTCCGGCGAGCAGTACTTC.

V is TRBV7-2 and J is TRBJ2-7, with D perhaps TRBD2 (6 bases). This CDR3 has 16 amino acids. V gave up 3 bases and J gave up 3 bases, with 18 bases separating them. CDR1 is SGHTA and CDR2 is FQGNSA in the germline V gene. DNA of the CDR3: TGTGCCAGCAGCTTGGATTTTGGGGGTAGCGGCTACGAGCAGTACTTC. Amino acids: CASSLDFGGSGYEQYF. Supplemented by reference TRBV7-2 and TRBJ2-7, the full variable domain reads GAGVSQSPSNKVTEKGKDVELRCDPISGHTALYWYRQSLGQGLEFLIYFQGNSAPDKSGLPSDRFSAERTGGSVSTLTIQRTQQEDSAVYLCASSLDFGGSGYEQYFGPGTRLTVT.

The V gene is TRBV29-1, the J gene TRBJ1-2; 8 positions match TRBD1. The V gene's germline CDR1 is SQVTM and CDR2 ANQGSEA. Trimming removed 8 bases from V and 5 bases from J; junction bases left unmatched: 13. The CDR3 totals 14 residues. CDR3 in DNA: TGCAGCTACACGAATACCGGGACAGGATATGGCTACACCTTC. Its translation is CSYTNTGTGYGYTF. The full variable domain, with the rest looked up from reference TRBV29-1 and TRBJ1-2, is SAVISQKPSRDICQRGTSLTIQCQVDSQVTMMFWYRQQPGQSLTLIATANQGSEATYESGFVIDKFPISRPNLTFSTLTVSNMSPEDSSIYLCSYTNTGTGYGYTFGSGTRLTVV.

Ten or more counts support this clonotype. The chain links TRBV2 to TRBJ2-5; 10 positions agree with TRBD1. The germline V gene has CDR1 SNHLY and CDR2 FYNNEI. V lost 4 bases and J lost 5; bases outside the gene matches: 7. The CDR3 covers 15 residues. CDR3 nucleotide sequence: TGTGCCAGCAGTGCCGGACAGGGGGATGTGGAGACCCAGTACTTC. This sequence encodes CASSAGQGDVETQYF.

The J gene is TRBJ1-6, the V gene TRBV4-1; D not resolved. CDR3 length: 15 residues. V dropped 0 bases and J dropped 3 bases, with 6 bases sitting between them. CDR1 and CDR2 (germline): MGHRA, YSYEKL. The CDR3 bases are TGCGCCAGCAGCCAAGATGTAGGCTATAATTCACCCCTCCACTTT. Amino acids: CASSQDVGYNSPLHF.

In its sample, this clonotype was seen many times. J is TRBJ1-1 and V is TRBV4-1; the D is unclear. Trimming pared 1 base from V and 8 bases from J, leaving 8 bases between. Germline lookup yields CDR1 MGHRA and CDR2 YSYEKL. The CDR3 spans 12 residues. CDR3 coding DNA: TGCGCCAGCAGCCAAGTAGTCCCAGAAGCTTTCTTT. It yields the protein CASSQVVPEAFF.

The chain carries TRBV7-2 and TRBJ2-5; D may be TRBD2 (5 bases). Trimming left V 6 bases short and J 1 base short, with 21 bases between. This CDR3 comprises 17 residues. Germline CDR1 and CDR2: SGHTA and FQGNSA. CDR3 bases: TGTGCCAGCAGACTTTCATATAGGATGGGAGCCCAAGAGACCCAGTACTTC. Translation gives CASRLSYRMGAQETQYF.

V gene TRBV5-4 combines with J gene TRBJ1-4; TRBD1 matches 9 bases. In germline, CDR1 is SGHNT, CDR2 YYREEE (reference sequence). Losses at the gene ends were 3 bases for V and 8 bases for J; bases not matched to a gene: 5. The CDR3 sequence is 14 residues long. As DNA, the CDR3 is TGTGCCAGCAGCTGGGGACAGGGCTACGAAAAACTGTTTTTT. Translating it yields CASSWGQGYEKLFF. The variable domain in full, completed from reference TRBV5-4 and TRBJ1-4, reads ETGVTQSPTHLIKTRGQQVTLRCSSQSGHNTVSWYQQALGQGPQFIFQYYREEENGRGNFPPRFSGLQFPNYSSELNVNALELDDSALYLCASSWGQGYEKLFFGSGTQLSVL.

This chain links TRBV29-1 with TRBJ2-5, with TRBD1 matching over 8 bases. Germline assignment: CDR1 SQVTM and CDR2 ANQGSEA. The CDR3 is 14 residues long. Trimming cost V 7 bases and J 5 bases; bases outside gene matches: 12. The CDR3 region is CSALDRGEMETQYF. For the CDR3, the DNA is TGCAGCGCCCTCGACAGGGGAGAAATGGAGACCCAGTACTTC.